This T cell receptor beta chain was identified in a study of blood T cell repertoires in COVID-19. About the research overall: Samples of COVID-19 (acute and convalescent) were obtained from the United States, Italy and Spain.

Sequenced by immunoSEQ multiplex PCR; TCRdb stores in-frame clones only, minus some. The data contain around 79,000 clones, 65% to 90% of them seen just once; the ten biggest clones take up roughly 6%. The ends lost 4 bases at V and 6 bases at J; junction bases unmatched: 8. Looked up from germline, CDR1 is SGHRS and CDR2 is YFSETQ. The CDR3 spans 15 residues. The sequence came from a woman in her sixties with acute or convalescent COVID-19. The chain joins TRBV5-1 to TRBJ1-1, with 11 nucleotides matching TRBD1. The sequencing sample was made of peripheral blood. For the CDR3, the DNA is TGCGCCAGCAGCGCGGACAGGGGGCGCGTCGCTGAAGCTTTCTTT. Its protein is CASSADRGRVAEAFF.